The clone carrying this TCR beta chain was counted only a few times. The antigen remains unidentified. Other DNA variants within this sample encode the same CDR3. The length of the CDR3 is 16 residues. With V trimmed by 2 bases and J by 4 bases, 6 bases remained unmatched. CDR1 and CDR2 from the germline V gene are KGHSH and LQKENI. The investigators split CD4+ cells into a CD45RA+ naive subset and a CD45RA-negative memory subset. This sample stems from a study of shared clonotypes between healthy human individuals. Study-wide results and limits: Roughly 5% of naive CD4 clonotypes were common to several donors. Relative to memory subsets, naive subsets generally showed larger estimated richness.

TCRdb's copy holds only in-frame clones and misses some; the assay was immunoSEQ multiplex PCR. The data contain over 700,000 clones, over 55% of them singletons. Sequenced sample: memory CD4+ T cells sorted from blood. The subset: CD45RA-negative fraction. The chain couples TRBV18 to TRBJ1-2; 11 nucleotides match TRBD1. The origin of this receptor is a woman in her 30s in good health. The CDR3 spells CASSPGQGAAGYGYTF. The DNA for the CDR3 is TGTGCCAGCTCACCAGGACAGGGGGCCGCCGGCTATGGCTACACCTTC.